This T cell receptor beta chain comes out of a study of human T cells and chemical hapten exposure. Study-level background: Per-sample variation in TCR yield stemmed mainly from small pooled library volume differences.

V was shortened by 2 bases and J by 1 base, with 11 bases between the two germline ends. Per germline, CDR1 SQVTM and CDR2 ANQGSEA. The CDR3 covers 14 residues. TCRdb called the RACE reads again in MiXCR, with one record for every CDR3 protein. Altogether 45,000 or so distinct CDR3 sequences are present, roughly 4.2% being singletons, with the ten largest covering approximately 6.3%. The time point here: healthy volunteer bleed at 2 weeks. Unfractionated whole blood yielded the extracted total RNA. The gene calls are TRBV29-1 and TRBJ1-1, with D uncertain. The TCR comes from a human donor in good health. Some clones in this sample may be carry-over from other donors' samples. The source material was whole blood. CDR3 in DNA: TGCAGCGTTGAATACGGGGTTGGGAACACTGAAGCTTTCTTT. Amino acids: CSVEYGVGNTEAFF.